What follows is one TCR beta chain and its context. What it binds is not known. These data originate in a study of blood T cells in healthy people across ages. Study results and limitations: In long-lived donors, naive CD4+ cell counts and diversity exceeded those of aged donors. Expanded clonotype changes were possibly confounded by unknown donor CMV status. Observed TCR beta diversity per million T cells went down as age went up. This fall followed a roughly linear course with age.

Deletions cut 3 bases from V and 1 base from J, with 10 bases between. Germline values: CDR1 KGHSH, CDR2 LQKENI. This CDR3 spans 16 amino acids. Alongside a J-beta primer mix, a sample-barcoded 5' primer served in a second PCR lasting roughly 7 to 12 cycles. TCRdb processed the 5' RACE reads anew with MiXCR; each CDR3 protein has one entry. Here the sample spans over 600,000 distinct CDR3 sequences, 46% being singletons. The extraction recovered at least 5.5 micrograms of total RNA per sample. This rearrangement joins TRBV18 to TRBJ2-6; the D gene is possibly TRBD1 (5 bases). This receptor was taken from a man aged 80 or over in good health. The sequenced sample was blood. This chain's CDR3 is CASSPSGNSGANVLTF. CDR3 coding DNA: TGTGCCAGCTCACCTTCAGGGAATTCTGGGGCCAACGTCCTGACTTTC.